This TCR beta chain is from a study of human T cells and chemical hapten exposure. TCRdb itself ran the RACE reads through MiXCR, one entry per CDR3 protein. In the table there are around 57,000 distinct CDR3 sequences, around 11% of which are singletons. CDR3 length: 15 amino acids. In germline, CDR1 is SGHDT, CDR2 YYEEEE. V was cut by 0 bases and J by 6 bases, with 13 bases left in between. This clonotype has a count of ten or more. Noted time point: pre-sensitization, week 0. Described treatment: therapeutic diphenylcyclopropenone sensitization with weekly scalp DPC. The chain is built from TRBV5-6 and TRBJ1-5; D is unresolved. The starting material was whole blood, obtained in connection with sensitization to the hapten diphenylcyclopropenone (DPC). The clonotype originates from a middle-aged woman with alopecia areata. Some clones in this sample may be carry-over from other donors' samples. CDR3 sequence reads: CASSLGEVAGQPQHF. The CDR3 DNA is TGTGCCAGCAGCTTGGGTGAGGTGGCAGGTCAGCCCCAGCATTTT.